Listed here are 5 T cell receptor beta chains from one sample, sequenced in a study of cytomegalovirus exposure and HLA in healthy donors. PCR used 60 Vbeta primers and 13 Jbeta primers. Only in-frame clones appear in the TCRdb table, and some are missing; sequencing was by immunoSEQ multiplex PCR. Of some 150,000 clones in the sample, approximately 81% were seen once. The sample was PBMCs. The receptors come from a woman aged 18-35 years in good health and CMV-seronegative.

The chain links TRBV18 to TRBJ1-2; a possible D gene is TRBD1 (5 bases). This CDR3 has 13 residues. Germline-derived CDR1 and CDR2 are KGHSH and LQKENI. Between the trimmed V and J ends, which lost 4 bases and 2 bases, there was a span of 8 bases. CDR3 amino acids: CASSLDINYGYTF. The CDR3, as DNA: TGTGCCAGCTCACTGGACATCAACTATGGCTACACCTTC.

The rearrangement joins TRBV6-6 to TRBJ2-3; the D gene is possibly TRBD1 (5 bases). V gave up 6 bases and J gave up 4 bases, with 17 bases separating them. CDR1 MNHNY and CDR2 SVGAGI come from the germline V gene (reference sequence). The CDR3 totals 15 residues. The CDR3 reads CASSHTPPGPDTQYF. CDR3 coding DNA: TGTGCCAGCAGCCATACGCCGCCAGGGCCAGATACGCAGTATTTT.

The chain carries TRBV6-1 and TRBJ1-2, with TRBD1 matching over 7 bases. CDR3 length equals 16 residues. CDR1 and CDR2 from the germline V gene are MNHNS and SASEGT. The J segment lost 1 base and the V segment lost 4 bases, leaving 9 bases of the junction unmatched. The CDR3 loop is CASSGGGTGVNYGYTF. The CDR3 DNA follows: TGTGCCAGCAGTGGAGGGGGTACAGGGGTTAACTATGGCTACACCTTC.

DNA of the CDR3: TGTGCCAGCAGCTTAGCGGGGGGGGGCTATGGCTACACCTTC. Protein: CASSLAGGGYGYTF. The chain recombines TRBV11-2 with TRBJ1-2, with TRBD1 as a possible D gene (5 bases). Germline loops: CDR1 SGHAT, CDR2 FQNNGV. This CDR3 has 14 amino acids. Trimming took 1 base from V and 4 from J, leaving 10 bases between them.

This clone occurred once. The V and J genes are TRBV2 and TRBJ1-2; D is ambiguous. The CDR3 totals 14 residues. CDR1 is SNHLY, CDR2 FYNNEI, per germline. Trimming took off 7 bases at V and 8 bases at J, with 20 bases between the two ends. CDR3 nucleotides: TGTGCCAGCACAGGCCAGACCAAAGCTTTAGGCTACACCTTC. This gives the protein CASTGQTKALGYTF.